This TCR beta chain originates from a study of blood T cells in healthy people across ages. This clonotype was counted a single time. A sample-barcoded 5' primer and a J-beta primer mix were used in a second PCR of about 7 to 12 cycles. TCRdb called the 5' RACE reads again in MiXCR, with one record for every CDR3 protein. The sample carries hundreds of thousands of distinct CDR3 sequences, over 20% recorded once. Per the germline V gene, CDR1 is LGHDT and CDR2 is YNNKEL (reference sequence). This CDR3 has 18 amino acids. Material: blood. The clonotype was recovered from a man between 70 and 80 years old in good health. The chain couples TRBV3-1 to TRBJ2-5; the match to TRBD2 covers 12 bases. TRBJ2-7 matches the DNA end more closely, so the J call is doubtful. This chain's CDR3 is CASSQEGTSGPTDYEQYF. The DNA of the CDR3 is TGTGCCAGCAGCCAAGAGGGGACTAGCGGGCCAACAGACTACGAGCAGTACTTC.